This entry concerns a single TCR beta chain. Its target is unknown. At the DNA level, this CDR3 is encoded by other sequences in the same sample as well. The data originate from a study of shared clonotypes between healthy human individuals. Study-wide context: Donors had three CD4 naive, three CD4 memory, two CD8 naive and one CD8 memory plate apiece.

Study-level points and caveats: Sampling used blood alone; tissue repertoires probably differ. Richness estimates generally favored naive over memory subsets. About 5% of naive CD4 clonotypes were shared across several donors.

Clones were read by immunoSEQ multiplex PCR, and TCRdb kept only the in-frame ones, dropping some. This sample has about 2 million clones, with about 94% found just once. Positively selected for CCR7, the CD45RO-negative cells used as naive CD8 cells excluded terminally differentiated effector memory CD45RA+ cells. The CDR3 totals 13 residues. V was clipped by 3 bases and J by 5 bases, with 10 bases between them. Germline assignment: CDR1 MNHEY and CDR2 SMNVEV (reference sequence). This chain connects TRBV27 to TRBJ1-2, with D unresolved. The source is a man younger than 35 in good health. Sequenced input: naive CD8+ T cells sorted from blood. In DNA, the CDR3 is TGTGCCAGCAGTTTTGGGTCGGGGTATGGCTACACCTTC. It encodes CASSFGSGYGYTF.